These 14 T cell receptor beta chains came from one sample sequenced in a study of cytomegalovirus exposure and HLA in healthy donors. PCR used 60 Vbeta primers and 13 Jbeta primers. Assay used: immunoSEQ multiplex PCR; TCRdb lists only in-frame clones, some missing. Of about 120,000 clones in the sample, more than 60% were seen once. The sequenced material came from PBMCs. The receptor source for this set is a woman between 40 and 55 years old in good health and CMV-seropositive.

CDR3 amino acids: CASSLAGGSSTDTQYF. The CDR3 DNA reads as TGTGCCAGCAGCTTGGCCGGCGGGTCGAGCACAGATACGCAGTATTTT. The chain couples TRBV5-5 to TRBJ2-3; D may be TRBD2 (5 bases). The V end was cut by 0 bases, the J end by 0 bases, with 11 bases between. The CDR3 contains 16 residues. Germline V lookup: CDR1 SGHKS, CDR2 YYEKEE (reference sequence).

This chain connects TRBV5-1 to TRBJ2-1, with TRBD2 matching over 8 bases. The V gene's germline CDR1 is SGHRS and CDR2 YFSETQ. After removal of 3 bases from V and 0 bases from J, the junction contained 5 bases not matched to a gene. The CDR3 contains 16 residues. This CDR3 is CASSYSGTGSYNEQFF. Here the CDR3 DNA reads TGCGCCAGCAGCTATAGCGGGACCGGCTCCTACAATGAGCAGTTCTTC.

The V call is TRBV30, the J call TRBJ2-2, with a tentative D call TRBD1 (5 bases). There are 15 residues in the CDR3. V lost 1 base, J lost 3 bases, and 12 bases lay in between. Per germline, CDR1 GTSNPN and CDR2 SVGIG (reference sequence). CDR3 coding DNA: TGTGCCTGGAGTGCCTTGGACATCGACACCGGGGAGCTGTTTTTT. As protein: CAWSALDIDTGELFF.

The chain uses TRBV5-8 and TRBJ2-3, with TRBD2 matching over 9 bases. This CDR3 has 18 residues. V dropped 3 bases and J dropped 7; count of bases not matched to a gene: 18. Germline V gives CDR1 SGHTS, CDR2 YDEGEE. CDR3 sequence reads: CASSSLTGVSGSPNTQYF. In DNA form, the CDR3 reads TGTGCCAGCAGCTCCCTGACAGGAGTTAGCGGGAGTCCAAATACGCAGTATTTT.

This rearrangement joins TRBV29-1 to TRBJ1-5; tentatively, D is TRBD1 (5 bases). The CDR3 totals 14 residues. Per the germline V gene, CDR1 is SQVTM and CDR2 is ANQGSEA. Trimming took off 4 bases at V and 3 bases at J, with 13 bases between the two ends. CDR3 amino acids: CSVVTGGPNQPQHF. In DNA, the CDR3 is TGCAGCGTTGTTACGGGGGGACCCAATCAGCCCCAGCATTTT.

This chain joins TRBV7-2 and TRBJ1-1; no reliable D call. This CDR3 has 14 amino acids. Per germline, CDR1 SGHTA and CDR2 FQGNSA. Trimming took 1 base from V and 3 from J, leaving 9 bases between them. The CDR3 nucleotides read TGTGCCAGCAGCTTAGTAGGTCAGGACACTGAAGCTTTCTTT. Protein product: CASSLVGQDTEAFF.

The gene calls are TRBV7-2 and TRBJ2-7; weak D call: TRBD1 (5 bases). The CDR3 sequence is 14 residues long. Trimming stripped 8 bases from V and 0 bases from J, with 14 bases between. In germline, CDR1 is SGHTA, CDR2 FQGNSA. In DNA form, the CDR3 reads TGTGCCAGCGTCCAGGGCAGAGCCTCCTACGAGCAGTACTTC. This encodes CASVQGRASYEQYF.

V gene TRBV9 combines with J gene TRBJ1-1, with D tentatively TRBD1 (6 bases). V shed 3 bases and J shed 10 bases, with 13 bases lying between them. There are 12 residues in the CDR3. The germline V gene has CDR1 SGDLS and CDR2 YYNGEE. CDR3 loop: CASSARDTVAFF. In nucleotides, the CDR3 is TGTGCCAGCAGCGCGAGGGACACGGTAGCTTTCTTT.

J is TRBJ2-2 and V is TRBV12-5; 7 bases agree with TRBD2. V shed 1 base, J shed 4 bases, and the junction held 3 bases outside the gene matches. Germline V CDR1 and CDR2: LGHNT, FRNRAP. The CDR3 is 15 residues long. CDR3 sequence (DNA): TGTGCTAGTGGTTTGGAAGGGACTATCACCGGGGAGCTGTTTTTT. Amino acid sequence: CASGLEGTITGELFF.

V and J are TRBV7-9 and TRBJ1-3; 9 nucleotides agree with TRBD1. After removal of 4 bases from V and 1 base from J, the junction contained 8 bases not matched to a gene. The germline V gene encodes CDR1 SEHNR and CDR2 FQNEAQ (reference sequence). The CDR3 has 17 amino acids. The CDR3 nucleotides read TGTGCCAGCAGCTCCTTACCGGGACAGGGTTCTGGAAACACCATATATTTT. Amino acids: CASSSLPGQGSGNTIYF.

The chain employs TRBV5-8 and TRBJ2-1, with 9 bases identical to TRBD2. Germline CDR1 reads SGHTS; CDR2 reads YDEGEE. The CDR3 runs 15 residues. Losses at the gene ends were 0 bases for V and 4 bases for J; bases not matched to a gene: 2. The CDR3 DNA reads as TGTGCCAGCAGCTTGGGACTAGCGGTATACAATGAGCAGTTCTTC. Its protein product is CASSLGLAVYNEQFF.

The chain couples TRBV9 to TRBJ2-5; tentatively, D is TRBD1 (5 bases). This CDR3 region has 14 residues. Germline-derived CDR1 and CDR2 are SGDLS and YYNGEE. Trimming pared 4 bases from V and 1 base from J, leaving 11 bases between. CDR3 amino acids: CASSPTVLQETQYF. In nucleotides, the CDR3 is TGTGCCAGCAGCCCGACAGTACTCCAAGAGACCCAGTACTTC.

This chain links TRBV6-5 with TRBJ2-7; no clear D gene. The germline gives CDR1 MNHEY, CDR2 SVGAGI. CDR3 size: 12 residues. The V end was cut by 6 bases, the J end by 7 bases, with 13 bases between. The CDR3 protein is CASSRPDGEQYF. CDR3 sequence (DNA): TGTGCCAGCAGCCGACCCGACGGGGAGCAGTACTTC.

The chain links TRBV5-1 to TRBJ2-3; D call uncertain. CDR3 length: 13 amino acids. The V end was cut by 1 base, the J end by 6 bases, with 9 bases between. CDR1 is SGHRS and CDR2 is YFSETQ in the germline V gene. CDR3 sequence reads: CASSLTLVDTQYF. For the CDR3, the DNA is TGCGCCAGCAGCTTGACTTTGGTGGATACGCAGTATTTT.